Presented here are 29 T cell receptor beta chains from one specimen sequenced in a study of T cell responses to AZD1222 COVID-19 vaccine. Some clones are missing from TCRdb's copy, which holds only in-frame ones; the method was immunoSEQ multiplex PCR. The sample comprises roughly 120,000 clones, about 87% of which are singletons, and 4.4% rests with the top ten. Sequences were derived from peripheral blood, sampled 28 days after the second AZD1222 dose. These receptors originate from an adult who received the AZD1222 COVID-19 vaccine.

This chain uses TRBV6-5 with TRBJ2-3; TRBD2 matches at 7 bases. This CDR3 is built from 16 residues. Germline trimming cut 0 bases from V and 4 bases from J; bases unmatched to any gene: 7. Germline values: CDR1 MNHEY, CDR2 SVGAGI. The CDR3 protein is CASSYSGGIWADTQYF. In DNA form, the CDR3 reads TGTGCCAGCAGTTACTCGGGAGGGATCTGGGCAGATACGCAGTATTTT.

The V call is TRBV7-2, the J call TRBJ1-2; no clear D gene. The germline V and J ends were trimmed by 1 base and 4 bases, with 13 bases remaining between them. Germline CDR1 reads SGHTA; CDR2 reads FQGNSA. This CDR3 spans 15 amino acids. The chain's CDR3 is CASSLDSQIAYGYTF. CDR3 nucleotide sequence: TGTGCCAGCAGCTTAGATAGCCAGATCGCCTATGGCTACACCTTC. Combining the CDR3 with reference TRBV7-2 and TRBJ1-2 gives the whole variable domain GAGVSQSPSNKVTEKGKDVELRCDPISGHTALYWYRQSLGQGLEFLIYFQGNSAPDKSGLPSDRFSAERTGGSVSTLTIQRTQQEDSAVYLCASSLDSQIAYGYTFGSGTRLTVV.

The genes are TRBV24-1 and TRBJ1-5; TRBD1 is a possible D gene (5 bases). This CDR3 region has 15 residues. Per the germline V gene, CDR1 is KGHDR and CDR2 is SFDVKD. V was shortened by 1 base and J by 8 bases, with 14 bases between the two germline ends. This chain's CDR3 is CATSDFPGFNEPQHF. The DNA of the CDR3 is TGTGCCACCAGTGATTTTCCAGGGTTTAACGAGCCCCAGCATTTT.

The gene calls are TRBV5-6 and TRBJ2-7; 8 positions match TRBD2. The CDR3 is 16 amino acids. V was clipped by 3 bases and J by 6 bases; unmatched bases: 14. CDR1 is SGHDT and CDR2 is YYEEEE in the germline V gene. The CDR3 loop reads CASSSISTSDEGEQYF. The CDR3 DNA reads as TGTGCCAGCAGCTCCATTTCGACTAGCGATGAGGGCGAGCAGTACTTC.

CDR3 protein: CSVGPLQGNTGELFF. DNA of the CDR3: TGCAGCGTTGGGCCATTACAGGGCAACACCGGGGAGCTGTTTTTT. The V call is TRBV29-1, the J call TRBJ2-2; D perhaps matches TRBD1 (6 bases). The germline V gene encodes CDR1 SQVTM and CDR2 ANQGSEA. CDR3 length equals 15 residues. V lost 4 bases to trimming and J lost 2 bases, with 14 bases between them.

The chain uses TRBV14 and TRBJ1-3; D unresolved. V was shortened by 4 bases and J by 4 bases, with 5 bases between the two germline ends. Germline lookup yields CDR1 SGHDN and CDR2 FVKESK. CDR3 size: 12 residues. The CDR3 reads CASSLLGNTIYF. The CDR3 DNA reads TGTGCCAGCAGCCTCCTCGGAAACACCATATATTTT.

The chain uses TRBV19 and TRBJ1-6; D is uncertain. Trimming cost V 5 bases and J 0 bases, with 2 bases left between them. The germline V gene has CDR1 LNHDA and CDR2 SQIVND (reference sequence). CDR3 length equals 13 residues. The CDR3 DNA follows: TGTGCCAGTAGTTACTCCTATAATTCACCCCTCCACTTT. Protein: CASSYSYNSPLHF.

The chain carries TRBV25-1 and TRBJ1-3; no clear D gene. Germline-derived CDR1 and CDR2 are MGHDK and SYGVNS. The CDR3 consists of 15 residues. V shed 3 bases and J shed 8 bases, with 17 bases lying between them. DNA of the CDR3: TGTGCCAGCAGTGAGGCGCGTGGGGTTCGAGACACCATATATTTT. Translated, it gives CASSEARGVRDTIYF.

The chain has TRBV6-5 and TRBJ1-5; weak D call: TRBD1 (5 bases). V was shortened by 4 bases and J by 1 base, with 11 bases between the two germline ends. Germline assignment: CDR1 MNHEY and CDR2 SVGAGI. The CDR3 totals 15 residues. In nucleotides, the CDR3 is TGTGCCAGCAGTTCAGGGTCGGTGAGCAATCAGCCCCAGCATTTT. Translated, it gives CASSSGSVSNQPQHF.

V gene TRBV2 combines with J gene TRBJ1-1; a possible D gene is TRBD1 (5 bases). CDR1 is SNHLY, CDR2 FYNNEI, per germline. There are 15 residues in the CDR3. Deletions cut 5 bases from V and 7 bases from J, with 20 bases between. The CDR3 loop reads CASSPSLTGGDEAFF. In DNA, the CDR3 is TGTGCCAGCAGTCCATCCCTGACCGGGGGTGATGAAGCTTTCTTT.

The genes are TRBV29-1 and TRBJ1-2; D is perhaps TRBD1 (6 bases). Germline V lookup: CDR1 SQVTM, CDR2 ANQGSEA. V lost 3 bases and J lost 3, with 8 bases in between. The CDR3 sequence is 12 residues long. In DNA, the CDR3 is TGCAGCGTTGAGGAGGGGGACTATGGCTACACCTTC. Translating it yields CSVEEGDYGYTF.

The chain uses TRBV2 and TRBJ1-2, with D hard to call. CDR1 is SNHLY and CDR2 is FYNNEI in the germline V gene. V was shortened by 5 bases and J by 5 bases, with 30 bases between the two germline ends. There are 19 residues in the CDR3. The DNA of the CDR3 is TGTGCCAGCAGTATAAATATATTAGGGCGAAACAGCTCAGGATATGGCTACACCTTC. Amino acids: CASSINILGRNSSGYGYTF.

J is TRBJ2-2 and V is TRBV12-3 or TRBV12-4; D gene unclear. CDR3 length equals 11 residues. Trimming left V 6 bases short and J 5 bases short, with 4 bases between. CDR3 DNA: TGTGCCAGCAGGTCGACCGGGGAGCTGTTTTTT. Translating gives CASRSTGELFF.

The V and J genes are TRBV6-5 and TRBJ2-1; 10 bases agree with TRBD2. The CDR3 sequence is 16 residues long. The ends lost 4 bases at V and 3 bases at J; junction bases unmatched: 6. Looked up from germline, CDR1 is MNHEY and CDR2 is SVGAGI. CDR3 sequence reads: CASSSRTSGYYNEQFF. The CDR3 DNA is TGTGCCAGCAGTTCCCGGACTAGCGGCTACTACAATGAGCAGTTCTTC.

The CDR3 loop is CASLRGGSYNEQFF. The CDR3 DNA is TGCGCCAGCCTTCGGGGGGGCTCGTACAATGAGCAGTTCTTC. The chain uses TRBV10-2 and TRBJ2-1; 8 nucleotides line up with TRBD2. With V trimmed by 8 bases and J by 4 bases, 7 bases remained unmatched. Looked up from germline, CDR1 is WSHSY and CDR2 is SAAADI. The CDR3 is 14 residues long.

V and J are TRBV27 and TRBJ2-2, with a possible D match to TRBD1 (5 bases). Germline V gene lookup returns CDR1 MNHEY and CDR2 SMNVEV (reference sequence). The CDR3 extends over 14 amino acids. V lost 5 bases to trimming and J lost 1 base, with 8 bases between them. CDR3 in DNA: TGTGCCAGCAGTCCAGGACAGAACACCGGGGAGCTGTTTTTT. Translated, it gives CASSPGQNTGELFF.

The chain is built from TRBV4-1 and TRBJ1-2, with TRBD1 identical over 9 bases. The CDR3 totals 15 residues. Per germline, CDR1 MGHRA and CDR2 YSYEKL. Unmatched junction bases numbered 7, after V lost 4 bases and J lost 4 bases. The DNA of the CDR3 is TGCGCCAGCAGCCCGACAGGGGGGACAGGCTATGGCTACACCTTC. Translating gives CASSPTGGTGYGYTF.

The V and J genes are TRBV30 and TRBJ1-1; D is ambiguous. Trimming stripped 3 bases from V and 0 bases from J, with 8 bases between. Per germline, CDR1 GTSNPN and CDR2 SVGIG (reference sequence). This CDR3 is 13 amino acids long. The CDR3 loop reads CAWSGVMNTEAFF. CDR3 coding DNA: TGTGCCTGGAGCGGGGTCATGAACACTGAAGCTTTCTTT.

The rearrangement joins TRBV29-1 to TRBJ1-2; TRBD1 aligns across 10 bases. Looked up from germline, CDR1 is SQVTM and CDR2 is ANQGSEA. This CDR3 comprises 16 residues. V dropped 7 bases and J dropped 5; count of bases not matched to a gene: 16. For the CDR3, the DNA is TGCAGCGCCCAAGGGACGGGACAGGGGTCCCGGTATGGCTACACCTTC. It codes for CSAQGTGQGSRYGYTF.

To note about this clone: An end of the junction does not agree with germline; a read error may underlie this. The V gene is TRBV6-2 or TRBV6-3, the J gene TRBJ1-2; D may be TRBD1 (6 bases). The CDR3 contains 14 residues. The germline V gene encodes CDR1 MNHEY and CDR2 SVGEGT. The CDR3 loop is CVSSYPQGRNGYTF. The CDR3 nucleotides are TGTGTCAGCAGTTACCCTCAGGGGAGAAATGGCTACACCTTC.

The chain is built from TRBV5-1 and TRBJ2-3; perhaps TRBD1 as D (5 bases). This CDR3 has 14 residues. Germline V gene data show CDR1 as SGHRS and CDR2 as YFSETQ. Trimming shortened V by 4 bases and J by 1 base, and 10 bases separated the two germline ends. The CDR3 nucleotides read TGCGCCAGCAGCCCGACCAGGGGCACAGATACGCAGTATTTT. Protein: CASSPTRGTDTQYF.

The V gene is TRBV3-1 (or the pseudogene TRBV3-2), the J gene TRBJ2-2; D call uncertain. Germline-derived CDR1 and CDR2 are LGHDT and YNNKEL (reference sequence). The CDR3 is made up of 13 amino acids. The V end was cut by 4 bases, the J end by 2 bases, with 5 bases between. CDR3 in DNA: TGTGCCAGCAGCCTATTAAACACCGGGGAGCTGTTTTTT. This encodes CASSLLNTGELFF.

The V gene is TRBV11-2, the J gene TRBJ1-1; maybe TRBD1 (6 bases). The CDR3 contains 17 residues. Germline lookup yields CDR1 SGHAT and CDR2 FQNNGV. V was cut by 1 base and J by 5 bases, with 20 bases left in between. Here the CDR3 reads CASSLVGFGGRVTEAFF. The CDR3 DNA is TGTGCCAGCAGCTTAGTGGGGTTCGGGGGGCGCGTAACTGAAGCTTTCTTT.

J is TRBJ1-2 and V is TRBV10-3; perhaps TRBD1 as D (5 bases). The V end was cut by 9 bases, the J end by 8 bases, with 22 bases between. The CDR3 is 14 residues long. The germline gives CDR1 ENHRY, CDR2 SYGVKD. The CDR3 region is CAMKPAAGYGGYTF. DNA of the CDR3: TGTGCCATGAAACCTGCGGCAGGGTACGGCGGCTACACCTTC.

This clone has only one observation. The chain uses TRBV14 and TRBJ2-1, with D perhaps matching TRBD1 (6 bases). V was cut by 3 bases and J by 2 bases, with 11 bases left in between. The CDR3 length is 15 residues. CDR1 and CDR2 (germline): SGHDN, FVKESK. The CDR3 coding sequence is TGTGCCAGCAGCCACTGGACAGCACCCTACAATGAGCAGTTCTTC. It codes for CASSHWTAPYNEQFF. Using reference TRBV14 and TRBJ2-1 for the parts outside the CDR3, the full variable domain is EAGVTQFPSHSVIEKGQTVTLRCDPISGHDNLYWYRRVMGKEIKFLLHFVKESKQDESGMPNNRFLAERTGGTYSTLKVQPAELEDSGVYFCASSHWTAPYNEQFFGPGTRLTVL.

The chain combines TRBV6-2 or TRBV6-3 with TRBJ1-2; no definite D call. The V end was cut by 2 bases, the J end by 5 bases, with 15 bases between. Germline CDR1 is MNHEY and CDR2 is SVGEGT. The CDR3 sequence is 15 residues long. This chain's CDR3 is CASSYGMRRRYGYTF. The CDR3 DNA follows: TGTGCCAGCAGTTACGGCATGCGCCGGAGGTATGGCTACACCTTC.

The rearrangement links TRBV7-3 to TRBJ1-2, with D possibly TRBD1 on 5 matching bases. Germline values: CDR1 SGHTA, CDR2 FQGTGA. The CDR3 totals 15 residues. Trimming took off 5 bases at V and 6 bases at J, with 19 bases between the two ends. CDR3 in amino acids: CASSPSPARVDGYTF. In DNA form, the CDR3 reads TGTGCCAGCAGCCCATCCCCGGCCAGGGTGGATGGCTACACCTTC.

V usage is TRBV7-3 and J usage is TRBJ2-1; possibly TRBD1 or TRBD2 for D (6 bases each). V was pared by 1 base and J by 3 bases, with 10 bases between. CDR1 and CDR2 (germline): SGHTA, FQGTGA. The length of the CDR3 is 15 residues. The CDR3 coding sequence is TGTGCCAGCAGCTTAAGAGGGGGGCTCTACAATGAGCAGTTCTTC. Protein sequence: CASSLRGGLYNEQFF.

CDR3 nucleotide sequence: TGCGCCAGCAGCTTCACCGGGACTTCAATCAATGAGCAGTTCTTC. Amino acid sequence: CASSFTGTSINEQFF. The V gene is TRBV5-1, the J gene TRBJ2-1, with D possibly matching TRBD2 (6 bases). From germline, CDR1 is SGHRS and CDR2 YFSETQ. The CDR3 has 15 residues. Trimming shortened V by 2 bases and J by 6 bases, and 15 bases separated the two germline ends.